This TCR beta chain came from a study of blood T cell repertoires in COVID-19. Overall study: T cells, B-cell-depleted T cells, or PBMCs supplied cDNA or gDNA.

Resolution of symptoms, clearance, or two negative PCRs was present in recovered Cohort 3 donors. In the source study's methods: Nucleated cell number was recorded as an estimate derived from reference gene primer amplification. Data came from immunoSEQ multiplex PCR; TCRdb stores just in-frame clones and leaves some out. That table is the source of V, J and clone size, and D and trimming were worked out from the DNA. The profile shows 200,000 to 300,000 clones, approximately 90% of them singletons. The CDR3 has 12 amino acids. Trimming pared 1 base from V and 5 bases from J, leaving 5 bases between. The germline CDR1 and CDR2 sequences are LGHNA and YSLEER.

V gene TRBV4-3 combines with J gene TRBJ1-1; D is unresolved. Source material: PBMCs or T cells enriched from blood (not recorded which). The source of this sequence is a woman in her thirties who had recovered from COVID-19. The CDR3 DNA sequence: TGCGCCAGCAGCCAAGGTTATACTGAAGCTTTCTTT. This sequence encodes CASSQGYTEAFF.